These T cell receptor beta chains were read from a single sample in a study of cytomegalovirus exposure and HLA in healthy donors. The repertoire was sequenced with immunoSEQ multiplex PCR; TCRdb's copy has only in-frame clones and lacks some. The top ten hold approximately 2.4% of the sample, which has roughly 180,000 clones, about 75% seen once. Sample: PBMCs. The receptor source for this set is a female donor in good health and CMV-seronegative. Each CDR3 is given with its conserved first and last residue. D genes are given only for firm matches. Expanded clones are given a class, and other clones once, few, many or no size at all.

CDR3 DNA: TGTGCCACCAGCAGAGACGGGACAGGGGGGGACGAGCAGTACTTC
CDR3 protein: CATSRDGTGGDEQYF
clone size: .
D gene: TRBD1
V gene: TRBV15
J gene: TRBJ2-7

CDR3 DNA: TGTGCCAGCAGCCCAGGCGCGGATACGCAGTATTTT
CDR3 protein: CASSPGADTQYF
clone size: few
D gene: .
V gene: TRBV7-8
J gene: TRBJ2-3

CDR3 DNA: TGTGCCTGGAGTGTGGCGGGGGATACGCAGTATTTT
CDR3 protein: CAWSVAGDTQYF
clone size: .
D gene: .
V gene: TRBV30
J gene: TRBJ2-3

CDR3 DNA: TGTGCCAGTAGTATATACCTCGGACAGGGGGGTGAAAAACTGTTTTTT
CDR3 protein: CASSIYLGQGGEKLFF
clone size: once
D gene: TRBD1
V gene: TRBV19
J gene: TRBJ1-4

CDR3 DNA: TGTGCCAGCAGCTTAGGGGCAGCCGAAGAGACCCAGTACTTC
CDR3 protein: CASSLGAAEETQYF
clone size: .
D gene: .
V gene: TRBV7-2
J gene: TRBJ2-5

CDR3 DNA: TGTGCCAGTACCCCGACAGGGACGAACATTCAGTACTTC
CDR3 protein: CASTPTGTNIQYF
clone size: .
D gene: TRBD1
V gene: TRBV19
J gene: TRBJ2-4

CDR3 DNA: TGTGCCGCGTCCCTAAAACAGGGCTACGAGCAGTACTTC
CDR3 protein: CAASLKQGYEQYF
clone size: once
D gene: .
V gene: TRBV6-5
J gene: TRBJ2-7

CDR3 DNA: TGTGCCTGCCACTCGGGGGGTACCGGGGAGCTGTTTTTT
CDR3 protein: CACHSGGTGELFF
clone size: .
D gene: TRBD2
V gene: TRBV30
J gene: TRBJ2-2

CDR3 DNA: TGTGCCAGCAGCTTAGTCGAGTCGAACACTGAAGCTTTCTTT
CDR3 protein: CASSLVESNTEAFF
clone size: .
D gene: .
V gene: TRBV7-8
J gene: TRBJ1-1

CDR3 DNA: TGTGCCAGTAGTTTCGGACTAGTTAGCAATGAGCAGTTCTTC
CDR3 protein: CASSFGLVSNEQFF
clone size: .
D gene: TRBD2
V gene: TRBV19
J gene: TRBJ2-1

CDR3 DNA: TGTGCCAGCAGCTTAGCGGGAGGGCCTCTTGAGCAGTTCTTC
CDR3 protein: CASSLAGGPLEQFF
clone size: .
D gene: TRBD2
V gene: TRBV7-2
J gene: TRBJ2-1

CDR3 DNA: TGTGCCAGCAGCCCCGGGACAGCGTACGAGCAGTACTTC
CDR3 protein: CASSPGTAYEQYF
clone size: .
D gene: TRBD1
V gene: TRBV5-6
J gene: TRBJ2-7

CDR3 DNA: TGCAGCGTTGCCTTACCGGTTTCCTATGGCTACACCTTC
CDR3 protein: CSVALPVSYGYTF
clone size: .
D gene: .
V gene: TRBV29-1
J gene: TRBJ1-2

CDR3 DNA: TGTGCCAGCAGTTATTCCCCGACAGGGTACCAAGAGACCCAGTACTTC
CDR3 protein: CASSYSPTGYQETQYF
clone size: .
D gene: TRBD1
V gene: TRBV6-5
J gene: TRBJ2-5

CDR3 DNA: TGTGCCAGCAGCTTAGGTACGGTTCCCTATGGCTACACCTTC
CDR3 protein: CASSLGTVPYGYTF
clone size: .
D gene: .
V gene: TRBV11-2
J gene: TRBJ1-2

CDR3 DNA: TGTGCCAGCAGTTATGTAGCGGGAGGCACAGATACGCAGTATTTT
CDR3 protein: CASSYVAGGTDTQYF
clone size: .
D gene: TRBD2
V gene: TRBV6-5
J gene: TRBJ2-3

CDR3 DNA: TGTGCCAGCAGCTCCCAGGGGGGCCGGTTTTACGAGCAGTACTTC
CDR3 protein: CASSSQGGRFYEQYF
clone size: .
D gene: .
V gene: TRBV7-2
J gene: TRBJ2-7

CDR3 DNA: TGCGCCAGCAGCCCTACACTGACAGTAATGAACACTGAAGCTTTCTTT
CDR3 protein: CASSPTLTVMNTEAFF
clone size: .
D gene: .
V gene: TRBV4-3
J gene: TRBJ1-1

CDR3 DNA: TGTGCTAGTCGGGACAGGGGCCTTGGGAAGTCCTACGAGCAGTACTTC
CDR3 protein: CASRDRGLGKSYEQYF
clone size: .
D gene: TRBD1
V gene: TRBV27
J gene: TRBJ2-7

CDR3 DNA: TGTGCCACGATGAGGGGGAACTCGAACACCGGGGAGCTGTTTTTT
CDR3 protein: CATMRGNSNTGELFF
clone size: once
D gene: .
V gene: TRBV6-1
J gene: TRBJ2-2

CDR3 DNA: TGTGCCAGCAGCGAAAACAGGGGTCTTCGGTATGGCTACACCTTC
CDR3 protein: CASSENRGLRYGYTF
clone size: .
D gene: TRBD1
V gene: TRBV7-2
J gene: TRBJ1-2

CDR3 DNA: TGTGCCAGCAGTGATAACCCAGGGGCCACTGAAGCTTTCTTT
CDR3 protein: CASSDNPGATEAFF
clone size: .
D gene: .
V gene: TRBV27
J gene: TRBJ1-1

CDR3 DNA: TGTGCCAGCAGTGCAGGGTTTGGCTATGGCTACACCTTC
CDR3 protein: CASSAGFGYGYTF
clone size: .
D gene: .
V gene: TRBV9
J gene: TRBJ1-2

CDR3 DNA: TGTGCCAGCAGCTTAGGCCCCGGAGCGGGGGCCTTCCAAGAGACCCAGTACTTC
CDR3 protein: CASSLGPGAGAFQETQYF
clone size: .
D gene: TRBD2
V gene: TRBV11-2
J gene: TRBJ2-5

CDR3 DNA: TGTGCCAGCAGCGGGGACAGGGGACAACACTCTGGGGCCAACGTCCTGACTTTC
CDR3 protein: CASSGDRGQHSGANVLTF
clone size: .
D gene: TRBD1
V gene: TRBV27
J gene: TRBJ2-6

CDR3 DNA: TGCGCCAGCAGCCCCCACGGGTCGAACACTGAAGCTTTCTTT
CDR3 protein: CASSPHGSNTEAFF
clone size: once
D gene: .
V gene: TRBV4-3
J gene: TRBJ1-1

CDR3 DNA: TGCAGCGTTACCGACACAAACCTTGGGAACATTCAGTACTTC
CDR3 protein: CSVTDTNLGNIQYF
clone size: .
D gene: .
V gene: TRBV29-1
J gene: TRBJ2-4

CDR3 DNA: TGTGCCAGCAGTGAAGGGCGGGTTTTCTCTAGGGATCCCCCACGTAACTATGGCTACACCTTC
CDR3 protein: CASSEGRVFSRDPPRNYGYTF
clone size: .
D gene: .
V gene: TRBV2
J gene: TRBJ1-2

CDR3 DNA: TGTGCCAGCAGCTTAGTCGGACAGGGTGAAATTACCGGGGAGCTGTTTTTT
CDR3 protein: CASSLVGQGEITGELFF
clone size: .
D gene: TRBD1
V gene: TRBV7-3
J gene: TRBJ2-2

CDR3 DNA: TGCGCCAGCTGGGGAACTAGGAACACCGGGGAGCTGTTTTTT
CDR3 protein: CASWGTRNTGELFF
clone size: .
D gene: .
V gene: TRBV5-1
J gene: TRBJ2-2

CDR3 DNA: TGCGCCAGCCGAAACCGAGTCAGGGGGCTGAGAGGCAATCAGCCCCAGCATTTT
CDR3 protein: CASRNRVRGLRGNQPQHF
clone size: .
D gene: TRBD1
V gene: TRBV5-1
J gene: TRBJ1-5

CDR3 DNA: TGTGCCAGCAGTTATCTAGCGGGAGGGGACGAGCAGTACTTC
CDR3 protein: CASSYLAGGDEQYF
clone size: .
D gene: TRBD2
V gene: TRBV6-5
J gene: TRBJ2-7

CDR3 DNA: TGTGCCAGCAGCTTTGGAGGGAGGGCTGACTGCCATACGCAGTATTTT
CDR3 protein: CASSFGGRADCHTQYF
clone size: once
D gene: .
V gene: TRBV12-1
J gene: TRBJ2-3

CDR3 DNA: TGTGCCAGTAGTCTGACTAGAGAGACCGGGGAGCTGTTTTTT
CDR3 protein: CASSLTRETGELFF
clone size: .
D gene: .
V gene: TRBV19
J gene: TRBJ2-2

CDR3 DNA: TGTGCCAGCAGTTTCCGGTTTCCCGGGGAGCTGTTTTTT
CDR3 protein: CASSFRFPGELFF
clone size: .
D gene: .
V gene: TRBV6-5
J gene: TRBJ2-2

CDR3 DNA: TGTGCCAGCAGCGCTGACACCGCCCAAGAGACCCAGTACTTC
CDR3 protein: CASSADTAQETQYF
clone size: .
D gene: .
V gene: TRBV9
J gene: TRBJ2-5

CDR3 DNA: TGTGCCAGCAGTGTCAGGTTGAACACTGAAGCTTTCTTT
CDR3 protein: CASSVRLNTEAFF
clone size: .
D gene: .
V gene: TRBV6-5
J gene: TRBJ1-1

CDR3 DNA: TGTGGTACCGGGACAGGCGTCAATCAGCCCCAGCATTTT
CDR3 protein: CGTGTGVNQPQHF
clone size: .
D gene: TRBD1
V gene: TRBV28
J gene: TRBJ1-5

CDR3 DNA: TGTGCCAGCAGCGTCACAGGGGCCCTTTCGACCCAGTACTTC
CDR3 protein: CASSVTGALSTQYF
clone size: once
D gene: TRBD1
V gene: TRBV11-3
J gene: TRBJ2-5

CDR3 DNA: TGTGCCAGCAGCAAAGGATATTCGGCCGGGGGACAGCCCCAGCATTTT
CDR3 protein: CASSKGYSAGGQPQHF
clone size: .
D gene: .
V gene: TRBV21-1
J gene: TRBJ1-5

CDR3 DNA: TGTGCCAGCAGCCAAGATGGGAGTGAGGAAGCTTTCTTT
CDR3 protein: CASSQDGSEEAFF
clone size: .
D gene: .
V gene: TRBV4-2
J gene: TRBJ1-1

CDR3 DNA: TGTGCCAGCAGTACGGGGTGGGCTCAGCCCCAGCATTTT
CDR3 protein: CASSTGWAQPQHF
clone size: once
D gene: .
V gene: TRBV6-4
J gene: TRBJ1-5

CDR3 DNA: TGTGCCAGCAGAACGGGCGGGGCCTACAATGAGCAGTTCTTC
CDR3 protein: CASRTGGAYNEQFF
clone size: .
D gene: .
V gene: TRBV28
J gene: TRBJ2-1

CDR3 DNA: TGCGCCAGCGGTAGGGGCATGGACACTGAAGCTTTCTTT
CDR3 protein: CASGRGMDTEAFF
clone size: .
D gene: .
V gene: TRBV4-1
J gene: TRBJ1-1

CDR3 DNA: TGCGCCAGCAGCCTGGACAGGGAAGGATATGGCTACACCTTC
CDR3 protein: CASSLDREGYGYTF
clone size: .
D gene: TRBD1
V gene: TRBV5-1
J gene: TRBJ1-2